The sequence of this TCR beta chain was determined in a study of neoadjuvant nivolumab and ipilimumab in lung cancer. About this clone itself: The antigen is unknown.

The assay was immunoSEQ multiplex PCR, and TCRdb's table has in-frame clones only and misses some. Of tens of thousands of clones listed, 89% are singletons. The J segment lost 8 bases and the V segment lost 4 bases, leaving 9 bases of the junction unmatched. This CDR3 spans 15 amino acids. Germline CDR1 and CDR2: SGHAT and FQNNGV. Study-level results: TCR clonality did not significantly correlate with pathologic tumor regression. Pretherapy blood TCR richness correlated positively with resected tumor richness. TCR receptors were sequenced in few samples. Resected tumors had greater TCR richness and clonality than uninvolved lung.

Sequences were derived from peripheral blood, sampled before neoadjuvant nivolumab, alone or with ipilimumab. The chain links TRBV11-2 to TRBJ2-1; TRBD1 aligns across 9 bases. The TCR sequence derives from an adult with non-small cell lung cancer. The CDR3 sequence: CASSSGQGQNYEQFF. CDR3 in DNA: TGTGCCAGCAGCTCCGGACAGGGGCAAAACTATGAGCAGTTCTTC.